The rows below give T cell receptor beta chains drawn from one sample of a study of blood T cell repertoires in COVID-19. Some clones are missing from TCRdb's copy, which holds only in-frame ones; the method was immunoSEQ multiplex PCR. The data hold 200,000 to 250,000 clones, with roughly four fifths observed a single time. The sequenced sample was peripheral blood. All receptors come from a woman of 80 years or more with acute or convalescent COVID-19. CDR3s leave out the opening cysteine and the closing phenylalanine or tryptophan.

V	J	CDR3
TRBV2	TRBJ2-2	ASRRGQATGELF
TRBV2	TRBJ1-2	ASRGQGYGYT
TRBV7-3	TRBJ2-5	ASSLMAGVRGVETQY
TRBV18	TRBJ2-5	ASSPLARKQETQY
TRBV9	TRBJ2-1	ASSVRGGYGNEQF
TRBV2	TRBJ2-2	ASSEGATQTGELF
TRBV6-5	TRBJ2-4	ASSTGGAKNIQY
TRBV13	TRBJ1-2	ASSLERSSRTINYGYT
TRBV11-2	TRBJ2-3	ASASGGIAVTSTDTQY
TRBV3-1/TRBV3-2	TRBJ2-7	ASSPRQVREQY
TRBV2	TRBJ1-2	ASSSTGVRDYGYT
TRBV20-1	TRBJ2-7	SASRTEGTYEQY
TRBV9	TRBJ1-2	ASSVGVSGTVFYGYT
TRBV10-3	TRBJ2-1	AISASGGSYNEQF
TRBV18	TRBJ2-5	ASSPWVGGGETQY
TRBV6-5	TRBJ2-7	ASSSRYEQY
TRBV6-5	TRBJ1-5	ASSPGLNSNQPQH
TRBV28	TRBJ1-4	ASSYPDNLNEKLF
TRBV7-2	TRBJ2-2	ASTPILASTGELF
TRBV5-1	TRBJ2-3	ATQEGASTDTQY
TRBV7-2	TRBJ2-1	ASSPTPGGYRGPGNEQF
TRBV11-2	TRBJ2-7	ASTPGLAYSYEQY
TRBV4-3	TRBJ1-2	ASSQRGINYGYT
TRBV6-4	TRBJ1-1	ASSDSSGGNTEAF
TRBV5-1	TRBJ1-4	ASSFGYGEKLF
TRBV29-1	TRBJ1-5	SVKLAVDQPQH
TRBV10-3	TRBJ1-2	AISEVDRGRGYT
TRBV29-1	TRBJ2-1	SVGDFGEQF
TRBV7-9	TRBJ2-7	ASSLGEGFYEQY
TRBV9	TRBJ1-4	ASSVGDRGSGEKLF
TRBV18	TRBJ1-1	ASSGAARGYTEAF
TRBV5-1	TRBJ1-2	ASSLDDRGGYT
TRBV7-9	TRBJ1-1	ASSLTGSNTEAF
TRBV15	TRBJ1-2	ATSRDRGANYGYT
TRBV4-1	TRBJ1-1	ASSQQGGSTEAF
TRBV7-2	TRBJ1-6	ASSLALGGQNYNSPLH
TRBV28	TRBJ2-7	ASSLYGRAYEQY
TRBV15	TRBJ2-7	ATSRDRLTYEQY
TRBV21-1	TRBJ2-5	ASSKEGRATQETQY
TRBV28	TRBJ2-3	ASSLRLAGAPDTQY
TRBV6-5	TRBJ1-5	ASTRQGASNQPQH
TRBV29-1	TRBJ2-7	SVASGTEPYEQY